A selection of T cell receptor beta chains follows, all from one sample in a study of siplizumab effects on memory and regulatory T cells. Produced via immunoSEQ multiplex PCR; TCRdb's table is partial and in-frame only. This sample has around 65,000 clones, with approximately 79% found just once. The sample comprised memory CD4+ T cells sorted from blood. The receptors stem from a human donor in good health. Each CDR3 is given with its conserved first and last residue. Each record gives: clone size, J gene, V gene, D gene, CDR3 protein, CDR3 DNA. D genes are given only for firm matches. The listing skips clone size in some rows; elsewhere it reads once, few, many or a size class.

size: NA
J: TRBJ1-4
V: TRBV7-3
D: NA
CDR3: CASSLTGATNEKLFF
DNA: TGTGCCAGCAGCTTAACTGGTGCAACTAATGAAAAACTGTTTTTT

size: once
J: TRBJ1-6
V: TRBV5-1
D: NA
CDR3: CASSLEVLENSPLHF
DNA: TGCGCCAGCAGCTTGGAAGTCCTGGAGAATTCACCCCTCCACTTT

size: NA
J: TRBJ2-7
V: TRBV19
D: TRBD2
CDR3: CASSLRPGLAVYEQYF
DNA: TGTGCCAGTAGTCTCCGACCGGGACTAGCCGTCTACGAGCAGTACTTC

size: NA
J: TRBJ2-5
V: TRBV6-6
D: NA
CDR3: CASSYLSGTQYF
DNA: TGTGCCAGCAGTTACTTGAGCGGGACCCAGTACTTC

size: NA
J: TRBJ2-1
V: TRBV6-4
D: NA
CDR3: CASRESIGETEQFF
DNA: TGTGCCAGCAGAGAATCAATAGGGGAGACTGAGCAGTTCTTC

size: once
J: TRBJ1-1
V: TRBV18
D: TRBD1
CDR3: CASSDRGLTEAFF
DNA: TGTGCCAGCTCAGACAGGGGTTTAACTGAAGCTTTCTTT

size: NA
J: TRBJ1-4
V: TRBV19
D: NA
CDR3: CASTPVAGNEKLFF
DNA: TGTGCCAGTACCCCTGTCGCGGGTAATGAAAAACTGTTTTTT

size: NA
J: TRBJ2-7
V: TRBV5-1
D: NA
CDR3: CASSKRQGIEQYF
DNA: TGCGCCAGCAGTAAACGGCAGGGAATCGAGCAGTACTTC

size: NA
J: TRBJ2-5
V: TRBV28
D: NA
CDR3: CASSSGAGNIEETQYF
DNA: TGTGCCAGCAGTTCGGGGGCGGGGAACATCGAAGAGACCCAGTACTTC

size: NA
J: TRBJ1-3
V: TRBV6-1
D: NA
CDR3: CATDSGNTIYF
DNA: TGTGCTACAGACTCTGGAAACACCATATATTTT

size: NA
J: TRBJ2-1
V: TRBV5-1
D: NA
CDR3: CASSLAVTGGDEQFF
DNA: TGCGCCAGCAGCTTGGCCGTCACAGGGGGGGATGAGCAGTTCTTC

size: few
J: TRBJ2-1
V: TRBV6-6
D: TRBD1
CDR3: CASSYSQPGQEQFF
DNA: TGTGCCAGCAGTTATTCGCAACCGGGACAGGAGCAGTTCTTC

size: NA
J: TRBJ1-1
V: TRBV18
D: TRBD1
CDR3: CASSRNRGLDTEAFF
DNA: TGTGCCAGCTCCCGAAACAGGGGGCTCGACACTGAAGCTTTCTTT

size: NA
J: TRBJ2-5
V: TRBV6-5
D: NA
CDR3: CASSYGGRAQETQYF
DNA: TGTGCCAGCAGTTACGGCGGCAGGGCCCAAGAGACCCAGTACTTC

size: NA
J: TRBJ2-5
V: TRBV19
D: TRBD1
CDR3: CASSLQGAWETQYF
DNA: TGTGCCAGTAGTCTCCAGGGGGCTTGGGAGACCCAGTACTTC

size: NA
J: TRBJ2-2
V: TRBV5-1
D: TRBD2
CDR3: CASSTKASGGGFGELFF
DNA: TGCGCCAGCAGCACCAAAGCGAGCGGGGGCGGTTTCGGGGAGCTGTTTTTT

size: NA
J: TRBJ2-3
V: TRBV30
D: NA
CDR3: CARTTGRDTQYF
DNA: TGTGCCAGGACTACCGGGAGAGATACGCAGTATTTT

size: NA
J: TRBJ2-1
V: TRBV5-4
D: TRBD1
CDR3: CASSSRGTEQFF
DNA: TGTGCCAGCAGTTCCAGGGGGACAGAGCAGTTCTTC

size: NA
J: TRBJ2-6
V: TRBV18
D: NA
CDR3: CASSQPSGANVLTF
DNA: TGTGCCAGCTCGCAACCGTCTGGGGCCAACGTCCTGACTTTC

size: NA
J: TRBJ1-1
V: TRBV28
D: NA
CDR3: CATGGGAGTEAFF
DNA: TGTGCCACCGGAGGGGGGGCGGGCACTGAAGCTTTCTTT

size: NA
J: TRBJ2-3
V: TRBV5-1
D: NA
CDR3: CASGTTVLGTDTQYF
DNA: TGCGCCAGCGGTACTACCGTCCTAGGTACAGATACGCAGTATTTT

size: NA
J: TRBJ1-1
V: TRBV5-5
D: TRBD1
CDR3: CASRTGVVTEAFF
DNA: TGTGCCAGCAGGACAGGGGTGGTCACTGAAGCTTTCTTT

size: NA
J: TRBJ2-5
V: TRBV10-3
D: TRBD1
CDR3: CAISPSRGREDETQYF
DNA: TGTGCCATCAGCCCCTCAAGGGGGCGTGAGGATGAGACCCAGTACTTC

size: few
J: TRBJ2-5
V: TRBV7-2
D: NA
CDR3: CASSPWAGAETQYF
DNA: TGTGCCAGCAGCCCGTGGGCGGGGGCAGAGACCCAGTACTTC

size: NA
J: TRBJ1-2
V: TRBV7-3
D: NA
CDR3: CASSLDGANYGYTF
DNA: TGTGCCAGCAGCTTAGACGGAGCTAACTATGGCTACACCTTC

size: NA
J: TRBJ1-2
V: TRBV5-1
D: NA
CDR3: CASRPAGGSGENYGYTF
DNA: TGCGCCAGCAGACCCGCGGGGGGAAGTGGGGAGAACTATGGCTACACCTTC

size: NA
J: TRBJ2-1
V: TRBV7-7
D: NA
CDR3: CASSLEPSNEQFF
DNA: TGTGCCAGCAGCTTAGAGCCAAGCAATGAGCAGTTCTTC

size: NA
J: TRBJ2-5
V: TRBV5-1
D: NA
CDR3: CASSTEQPRQETQYF
DNA: TGCGCCAGCAGTACGGAACAGCCACGACAAGAGACCCAGTACTTC

size: NA
J: TRBJ2-1
V: TRBV19
D: NA
CDR3: CASREGGARSEQFF
DNA: TGTGCCAGTAGGGAGGGGGGGGCACGCAGTGAGCAGTTCTTC

size: once
J: TRBJ2-3
V: TRBV6-1
D: TRBD2
CDR3: CASSPGTSDRSQYF
DNA: TGTGCCAGCAGTCCCGGGACTAGCGATCGTTCGCAGTATTTT

size: NA
J: TRBJ1-2
V: TRBV7-9
D: TRBD1
CDR3: CASSPGQEYGYTF
DNA: TGTGCCAGCAGCCCAGGACAGGAGTATGGCTACACCTTC

size: NA
J: TRBJ2-7
V: TRBV14
D: NA
CDR3: CASSLQLYEQYF
DNA: TGTGCCAGCAGCCTCCAGTTGTACGAGCAGTACTTC

size: NA
J: TRBJ2-5
V: TRBV7-3
D: TRBD2
CDR3: CASSLIGLAGVETQYF
DNA: TGTGCCAGCAGCCTAATAGGTCTAGCGGGGGTGGAGACCCAGTACTTC

size: once
J: TRBJ1-1
V: TRBV7-9
D: NA
CDR3: CASSFEIDQAFF
DNA: TGTGCCAGCAGCTTTGAAATAGATCAAGCTTTCTTT

size: NA
J: TRBJ1-6
V: TRBV30
D: NA
CDR3: CAWSVDGGVSPLHF
DNA: TGTGCCTGGAGTGTAGATGGGGGGGTCTCACCCCTCCACTTT

size: NA
J: TRBJ1-5
V: TRBV9
D: NA
CDR3: CASSVGLDSNQPQHF
DNA: TGTGCCAGCAGCGTAGGTCTCGATAGCAATCAGCCCCAGCATTTT

size: few
J: TRBJ1-1
V: TRBV20-1
D: NA
CDR3: CSARAGTEAFF
DNA: TGCAGTGCTAGAGCCGGCACTGAAGCTTTCTTT

size: NA
J: TRBJ2-7
V: TRBV6-6
D: NA
CDR3: CASRDPGTTSREQYF
DNA: TGTGCCAGCAGAGATCCCGGGACAACGTCGCGCGAGCAGTACTTC

size: NA
J: TRBJ1-5
V: TRBV28
D: NA
CDR3: CASTPGDQPQHF
DNA: TGTGCCAGCACCCCGGGGGATCAGCCCCAGCATTTT

size: NA
J: TRBJ1-1
V: TRBV19
D: NA
CDR3: CASSIGGAREAFF
DNA: TGTGCCAGTAGTATAGGCGGGGCGCGGGAAGCTTTCTTT

size: NA
J: TRBJ1-1
V: TRBV25-1
D: TRBD1
CDR3: CASYIPGQGVRNTEAFF
DNA: TGTGCCAGCTACATACCGGGACAGGGTGTTAGGAACACTGAAGCTTTCTTT

size: once
J: TRBJ1-1
V: TRBV27
D: TRBD1
CDR3: CASWPSQGVTEAFF
DNA: TGTGCCAGCTGGCCTAGCCAGGGGGTCACTGAAGCTTTCTTT

size: NA
J: TRBJ1-5
V: TRBV1
D: NA
CDR3: CTSSLQRHF
DNA: TGCACCAGCAGCCTGCAGAGGCATTTT